These T cell receptor beta chains were read from a single sample in a study of fetal regulatory T cell absence and autoimmunity. The repertoire was sequenced with immunoSEQ multiplex PCR; TCRdb's copy has only in-frame clones and lacks some. The repertoire holds about 95,000 clones, with approximately 75% as singletons. The sample was pancreas tissue. The receptors shown here come from a male donor with IPEX syndrome. The CDR3 runs from the conserved cysteine through the conserved F or W. A D gene is named only where the DNA matches it firmly. The listing skips clone size in some rows; elsewhere it reads once, few, many or a size class.

clone size,J gene,V gene,D gene,CDR3 DNA,CDR3 protein
NA,TRBJ2-4,TRBV5-8,NA,TGTGCCAGCAGCTACCGGGACGGAGCCAAAAACATTCAGTACTTC,CASSYRDGAKNIQYF
NA,TRBJ1-5,TRBV6-6,TRBD1,TGTGCCAGCAGTTGGGACAGGGAATATCAGCCCCAGCATTTT,CASSWDREYQPQHF
NA,TRBJ2-3,TRBV5-1,NA,TGCGCCAGCAGCCCGCCGCGGGGGCCCAGCACAGATACGCAGTATTTT,CASSPPRGPSTDTQYF
NA,TRBJ1-2,TRBV2,NA,TGTGCCAGCAGTAACCAGGGGCGAGGCTATGGCTACACCTTC,CASSNQGRGYGYTF
NA,TRBJ1-5,TRBV7-2,NA,TGTGCCAGCAGCTTAGGGGGATGGGGCTATCAGCCCCAGCATTTT,CASSLGGWGYQPQHF
NA,TRBJ2-7,TRBV21-1,NA,TGTGCCAGCAGCAAAGGCGTCCCACAGGGTTACGAGCAGTACTTC,CASSKGVPQGYEQYF
few,TRBJ2-5,TRBV2,NA,TGTGCCAGCCGGGGGGCCGGGGAGACCCAGTACTTC,CASRGAGETQYF
NA,TRBJ1-5,TRBV2,TRBD1,TGTGCCACCAAGGGGGCAGGGAGGAACAATCAGCCCCAGCATTTT,CATKGAGRNNQPQHF
NA,TRBJ2-3,TRBV4-1,NA,TGCGCCAGCAGCCAAGATATGCGGGGGCCGAGCACAGATACGCAGTATTTT,CASSQDMRGPSTDTQYF
few,TRBJ1-2,TRBV19,NA,TGTGCCAGTAGTATAGATTGGACCTATGGCTACACCTTC,CASSIDWTYGYTF
NA,TRBJ2-2,TRBV6-5,TRBD2,TGTGCCAGCAGACTAGCGGGAGGGCCCGGGGAGCTGTTTTTT,CASRLAGGPGELFF
few,TRBJ2-7,TRBV6-1,NA,TGTGCCGCCGAGGCGCGGTACGAGCAGTACTTC,CAAEARYEQYF
NA,TRBJ1-1,TRBV5-8,NA,TGTGCCAGCAGCGCCACAGGGAACACTGAAGCTTTCTTT,CASSATGNTEAFF
NA,TRBJ2-3,TRBV5-1,TRBD2,TGCGCCAGCAGGGTCGGACTAGTTAGCACAGATACGCAGTATTTT,CASRVGLVSTDTQYF
NA,TRBJ1-5,TRBV5-5,NA,TGTGCCAGCAGCCCGACGGGTTATAGCAATCAGCCCCAGCATTTT,CASSPTGYSNQPQHF
NA,TRBJ2-3,TRBV10-1,TRBD2,TGCGCCAGCAGTGCGGGACTAGGGGCAGATACGCAGTATTTT,CASSAGLGADTQYF
few,TRBJ1-2,TRBV25-1,NA,TGTGCCAGCAGTAGGGGGTCCAAGGGGGGCTACACCTTC,CASSRGSKGGYTF
NA,TRBJ2-7,TRBV19,TRBD1,TGTGCCAGTAGTGCGACAGGGGGCGCCTACGAGCAGTACTTC,CASSATGGAYEQYF
NA,TRBJ1-2,TRBV27,NA,TGTGCCAGCAGTTCCCAGGGACTTAACCATGGCTACACCTTC,CASSSQGLNHGYTF
NA,TRBJ2-7,TRBV10-2,NA,TGCGCCAGCAGGGGTAGCGCCCTAGAGCAGTACTTC,CASRGSALEQYF
NA,TRBJ2-2,TRBV4-1,TRBD1,TGCGCCAGCAGCCAAGGGACAGGGACCGGGGAGCTGTTTTTT,CASSQGTGTGELFF
once,TRBJ2-1,TRBV4-1,TRBD2,TGCGCCAGCAGCCAATTAACTAGCGGGAGGATGTACAATGAGCAGTTCTTC,CASSQLTSGRMYNEQFF
once,TRBJ2-7,TRBV7-2,NA,TGTGCCAGCAGCTTACAGGACGCCTACGAGCAGTACTTC,CASSLQDAYEQYF
medium-sized,TRBJ1-1,TRBV11-3,TRBD1,TGTGCCAGCAGCTTAGATGGACAGGGACCCACTGAAGCTTTCTTT,CASSLDGQGPTEAFF
NA,TRBJ2-3,TRBV10-3,TRBD2,TGTGCCACCCGACTAGCGGCTAGCACAGATACGCAGTATTTT,CATRLAASTDTQYF
many,TRBJ2-3,TRBV14,NA,TGTGCCAGCAGCCCCACGGCGGGAAACCAAGATACGCAGTATTTT,CASSPTAGNQDTQYF
NA,TRBJ2-7,TRBV9,NA,TGTGCCAGCAGCCCTGGGCACGAGCAGTACTTC,CASSPGHEQYF
NA,TRBJ2-1,TRBV5-6,NA,TGTGCCAGCAGCGAGGCTTACAATGAGCAGTTCTTC,CASSEAYNEQFF
NA,TRBJ2-3,TRBV10-2,TRBD2,TGCGCCAGCAACCCCCGACGGGGGGGCCGGTCTACGCAGTATTTT,CASNPRRGGRSTQYF
NA,TRBJ1-4,TRBV5-6,NA,TGTGCCAGCGGTTACAGGAGGGATGAAAAACTGTTTTTT,CASGYRRDEKLFF
few,TRBJ2-7,TRBV5-4,TRBD2,TGTGCCAGCAGCTTACGGGGGGGCACCTACGAGCAGTACTTC,CASSLRGGTYEQYF
NA,TRBJ2-3,TRBV6-5,NA,TGTGCCAGCAGGATATCCCGCACAGATACGCAGTATTTT,CASRISRTDTQYF